The sequence of this TCR beta chain was determined in a study of regulatory T cells in long-lasting Graves disease. To note about this clonotype: Its matching antigen is unknown.

Construction of the TCR beta libraries employed iRepertoire HTBI primers in conjunction with Arm-PCR of CDR3 regions. TCRdb processed the multiplex PCR reads anew with MiXCR; each CDR3 protein has one entry. The sample includes approximately 470,000 distinct CDR3 sequences, 15% to 20% of them seen just once. Time point described: newly diagnosed GD, antithyroid drugs for less than 3 months. With RNA extracted from PBMCs as input, the TCR library was made. Approximately 9 milliliters of peripheral blood went into EDTA tubes. Germline V gene lookup returns CDR1 SGHDT and CDR2 YYEEEE. The CDR3 loop spans 16 amino acids. V was cut by 4 bases and J by 2 bases, with 19 bases left in between. Study conclusions and caveats: Limited samples may have lowered accuracy.

This sample also appeared in a second study, on T cells in Graves' hyperthyroidism and ophthalmopathy.

The source material was peripheral blood mononuclear cells (PBMCs), sampled at new diagnosis, from a patient treated with antithyroid drugs. This TCR was recovered from a man aged 35-49 years with Graves disease. This chain connects TRBV5-6 to TRBJ2-7; D is ambiguous. DNA of the CDR3: TGTGCCAGCAGCCTCTATTCACCCGGGCTCACCTACGAGCAGTACTTC. It encodes CASSLYSPGLTYEQYF.